This T cell receptor beta chain was observed in a study of cytomegalovirus exposure and HLA in healthy donors (dated by TCRdb to about 2017). Study-wide context: The 666 repertoires of the first cohort and the 95 to 150 validation repertoires were produced on the same platform, according to a later analysis. The study aimed to test whether signatures of past pathogen exposure could be identified by cataloging public T cell receptors. A separate validation cohort of 100 to 150 different subjects was used in addition to the approximately 700-subject first cohort. To predict cytomegalovirus infection status, the study combined high-throughput TCR immunosequencing, statistical association of individual TCRs with disease status, and machine learning.

What the work shows at the level of the full study, not this receptor alone: A total of 150 to 200 TCR beta chains were listed by the study as associated with cytomegalovirus. Most TCR sequences were observed very rarely across donors, whereas some public TCRs were present in many individuals. A later analysis had no HLA typing for the validation cohort, so co-occurrence there was scored across all 130 or so repertoires. The authors suggested that the approach could potentially be generalized to other disease states and immunological phenotypes. Cytomegalovirus status was reported to be diagnosed by the classifier with high specificity and sensitivity in both the original and validation cohorts. Of the cluster scores, about 94% were above 0 in a later analysis, which found that TCRs clustered in the first cohort also tended to co-occur in the 95 to 150 validation repertoires. A few of the identified cytomegalovirus-associated TCR beta chains were confirmed in vitro to be specific for cytomegalovirus antigens.

To prepare the library, the immunoSEQ multiplex PCR assay was applied. Turning to the authors' computational methods: A statistical classification framework was built to diagnose cytomegalovirus status from the catalog of TCR beta chain sequences. This immuneACCESS table, as held by TCRdb, lists in-frame sequences with V and J called but not all clones. Of the missing ones, under half trace to an unresolved V gene in checked studies; the others have no known cause. V and J calls and clone size are those listed in that table; D and trimming were worked out from the DNA. Recorded for this sample are 150,000 to 200,000 clones; around nine tenths of them occurred a single time. Clones ranked in the top ten supply approximately 2% of the sample. The CDR3 runs 16 residues from the cysteine to the phenylalanine. Of the read, only the CDR3 DNA is kept; its 48 bases are in frame from base 1. Taken from the germline V gene (reference sequence), the CDR1 and CDR2 loops are LNHDA and SQIVND. V and J lose 7 bases and 1 base, and a span of 20 bases separates them.

Worth noting for this clone: The antigen it binds to is not known. No base quality values were provided; no much bigger clone lies one nucleotide off.

The donors were included in the validation cohort of some 120 subjects, a group kept apart from the roughly 680-subject first cohort. The rearrangement combines TRBV19 with TRBJ2-7, with TRBD2 tentatively as D gene (7 bases match). This TCR derives from a woman aged 18 to 35 in good health and CMV-seronegative. The sequenced sample consisted of PBMCs. DNA sequence: TGTGCCAGTACCCGTGGCGGGGGCCTTTCGTCCTACGAGCAGTACTTC. Its amino acids are CASTRGGGLSSYEQYF.